This is a list of T cell receptor beta chains from one sample in a study of T cells in Graves' hyperthyroidism and ophthalmopathy. MiXCR, run by TCRdb on the multiplex PCR reads, gives a single entry per CDR3 protein. The table has 330,000 or so distinct CDR3 sequences, around a fifth seen once. The specimen was blood. The receptors stem from a man aged 50-60 years with Graves' ophthalmopathy. The CDR3 runs from the conserved cysteine through the conserved F or W. D genes are given only for firm matches. A clone size is listed for some rows: how often the clone was seen (once, few, many), or a class if it is expanded.

V gene: TRBV9
J gene: TRBJ2-1
clone size: .
D gene: TRBD1
CDR3 DNA: TGTGCCAGCACCCGACAGGGGGCCCTCGGTGAGCAGTTCTTC
CDR3 protein: CASTRQGALGEQFF

V gene: TRBV7-3
J gene: TRBJ2-3
clone size: many
D gene: .
CDR3 DNA: TGTGCCAGCAGCTTAACGGCCAGGGAGACAGATACGCAGTATTTT
CDR3 protein: CASSLTARETDTQYF

V gene: TRBV5-1
J gene: TRBJ2-7
clone size: few
D gene: .
CDR3 DNA: TGCGCCAGCAGCCTTAGGTGGGTGGGGGAGCAGTACTTC
CDR3 protein: CASSLRWVGEQYF

V gene: TRBV12-3/TRBV12-4
J gene: TRBJ2-1
clone size: many
D gene: .
CDR3 DNA: TGTGCCAGCAGTCCGGGACAAGCCAACATCCTGGGCAATGAGCAGTTCTTC
CDR3 protein: CASSPGQANILGNEQFF

V gene: TRBV2
J gene: TRBJ1-2
clone size: few
D gene: TRBD1
CDR3 DNA: TGTGCCAGCCCCGGACAGGGGATATTCTATGGCTACACCTTC
CDR3 protein: CASPGQGIFYGYTF

V gene: TRBV5-1
J gene: TRBJ2-4
clone size: few
D gene: .
CDR3 DNA: TGCGCCAGCAGTTACTCGGGGAGGTCTGCCAAAAACATTCAGTACTTC
CDR3 protein: CASSYSGRSAKNIQYF

V gene: TRBV7-9
J gene: TRBJ2-1
clone size: few
D gene: TRBD2
CDR3 DNA: TGTGCCAGCAGCCCCCGACTAGCGGGGACTTACAATGAGCAGTTCTTC
CDR3 protein: CASSPRLAGTYNEQFF

V gene: TRBV11-2
J gene: TRBJ2-7
clone size: many
D gene: TRBD2
CDR3 DNA: TGTGCCAGCAGCTTAGGGGGAGGGCGGAGCTCCTACGAGCAGTACTTC
CDR3 protein: CASSLGGGRSSYEQYF

V gene: TRBV28
J gene: TRBJ2-7
clone size: many
D gene: TRBD2
CDR3 DNA: TGTGCCAGCAGATACGGACTAGCGGGATCCTACGAGCAGTACTTC
CDR3 protein: CASRYGLAGSYEQYF

V gene: TRBV5-1
J gene: TRBJ2-3
clone size: .
D gene: .
CDR3 DNA: TGCGCCAGCGGCAGGGGCGACACAGATACGCAGTATTTT
CDR3 protein: CASGRGDTDTQYF

V gene: TRBV7-9
J gene: TRBJ1-3
clone size: .
D gene: .
CDR3 DNA: TGTGCCAGCAGCTTAGGACAGAGAAACACCATATATTTT
CDR3 protein: CASSLGQRNTIYF

V gene: TRBV6-6
J gene: TRBJ2-7
clone size: many
D gene: .
CDR3 DNA: TGTGCCAGCAGTTACGGGACACAATCCTACGAGCAGTACTTC
CDR3 protein: CASSYGTQSYEQYF

V gene: TRBV4-2
J gene: TRBJ1-2
clone size: once
D gene: .
CDR3 DNA: TGTGCCAGCAGCCAAAGCCGTCTGGCAGGGAGCCTGGGCGGCTACACCTTC
CDR3 protein: CASSQSRLAGSLGGYTF

V gene: TRBV5-1
J gene: TRBJ2-1
clone size: .
D gene: .
CDR3 DNA: TGCGCCAGCATAGCCGGGCCCAATGAGCAGTTCTTC
CDR3 protein: CASIAGPNEQFF

V gene: TRBV2
J gene: TRBJ2-1
clone size: many
D gene: .
CDR3 DNA: TGTGCCAGCAGCGAGGACAGTACAAATGAGCAGTTCTTC
CDR3 protein: CASSEDSTNEQFF

V gene: TRBV15
J gene: TRBJ2-7
clone size: .
D gene: TRBD1
CDR3 DNA: TGTGCCACCAGCAGAGACCGGGACAGCGACTACGAGCAGTACTTC
CDR3 protein: CATSRDRDSDYEQYF

V gene: TRBV19
J gene: TRBJ1-5
clone size: few
D gene: .
CDR3 DNA: TGTGCCAGTAGTATTGCTCTAGCGGGCGGGGGCAATCAGCCCCAGCATTTT
CDR3 protein: CASSIALAGGGNQPQHF

V gene: TRBV7-3
J gene: TRBJ2-7
clone size: few
D gene: .
CDR3 DNA: TGTGCCAGCAGCACGCAACCAGGGCAAGCCTACGAGCAGTACTTC
CDR3 protein: CASSTQPGQAYEQYF

V gene: TRBV2
J gene: TRBJ2-5
clone size: many
D gene: .
CDR3 DNA: TGTGCCAGCACACGGGGCGAGACCCAGTACTTC
CDR3 protein: CASTRGETQYF

V gene: TRBV28
J gene: TRBJ2-5
clone size: many
D gene: TRBD1
CDR3 DNA: TGTGCCAGCAGTCCCACTGGGACAGGGGGCGCAGAGACCCAGTACTTC
CDR3 protein: CASSPTGTGGAETQYF

V gene: TRBV20-1
J gene: TRBJ2-2
clone size: .
D gene: .
CDR3 DNA: TGCAGTGCTAGTAAAAGAGTCGCCGGGGAGCTGTTTTTT
CDR3 protein: CSASKRVAGELFF

V gene: TRBV5-6
J gene: TRBJ2-1
clone size: few
D gene: TRBD2
CDR3 DNA: TGTGCCAGCAGCTTCCCAGCGGGAGTGACTACAGGTGAGCAGTTCTTC
CDR3 protein: CASSFPAGVTTGEQFF

V gene: TRBV3-1
J gene: TRBJ2-7
clone size: many
D gene: .
CDR3 DNA: TGTGCCAGCAGCCCCCAAAGGGAATCCTACGAGCAGTACTTC
CDR3 protein: CASSPQRESYEQYF

V gene: TRBV12-3/TRBV12-4
J gene: TRBJ2-5
clone size: .
D gene: .
CDR3 DNA: TGTGCCAGCTCACAGGCCCAAGAGACCCAGTACTTC
CDR3 protein: CASSQAQETQYF

V gene: TRBV20-1
J gene: TRBJ2-5
clone size: many
D gene: .
CDR3 DNA: TGCAGTGCTAGAGATCTTGCTTCTAGTAAAGAGACCCAGTACTTC
CDR3 protein: CSARDLASSKETQYF

V gene: TRBV19
J gene: TRBJ1-1
clone size: .
D gene: .
CDR3 DNA: TGTGCCAGTCGTTGGCGCTTGAATACTGAAGCTTTCTTT
CDR3 protein: CASRWRLNTEAFF

V gene: TRBV11-3
J gene: TRBJ2-3
clone size: .
D gene: TRBD2
CDR3 DNA: TGTGCCAGCAGCTTCGGGACTAGCCTACTTCCCACAGATACGCAGTATTTT
CDR3 protein: CASSFGTSLLPTDTQYF

V gene: TRBV7-9
J gene: TRBJ1-2
clone size: few
D gene: .
CDR3 DNA: TGTGCCAGCAGCTTAGTAGTGGCGGATTATGGCTACACCTTC
CDR3 protein: CASSLVVADYGYTF

V gene: TRBV5-5
J gene: TRBJ2-1
clone size: .
D gene: .
CDR3 DNA: TGTGCCTCGGTGATCTCCAGCTCCTACAATGAGCAGTTCTTC
CDR3 protein: CASVISSSYNEQFF

V gene: TRBV27
J gene: TRBJ2-7
clone size: .
D gene: .
CDR3 DNA: TGTGCCAGCAGTTTCCTCGGGCGGGAGCAGTACTTC
CDR3 protein: CASSFLGREQYF

V gene: TRBV28
J gene: TRBJ1-1
clone size: many
D gene: .
CDR3 DNA: TGTGCCAGCAGCTCAGCTAGAGAGAACACTGAAGCTTTCTTT
CDR3 protein: CASSSARENTEAFF

V gene: TRBV6-1
J gene: TRBJ1-5
clone size: many
D gene: .
CDR3 DNA: TGTGCCAGCAGTGAACGACTTGGATTTTCCAATCAGCCCCAGCATTTT
CDR3 protein: CASSERLGFSNQPQHF